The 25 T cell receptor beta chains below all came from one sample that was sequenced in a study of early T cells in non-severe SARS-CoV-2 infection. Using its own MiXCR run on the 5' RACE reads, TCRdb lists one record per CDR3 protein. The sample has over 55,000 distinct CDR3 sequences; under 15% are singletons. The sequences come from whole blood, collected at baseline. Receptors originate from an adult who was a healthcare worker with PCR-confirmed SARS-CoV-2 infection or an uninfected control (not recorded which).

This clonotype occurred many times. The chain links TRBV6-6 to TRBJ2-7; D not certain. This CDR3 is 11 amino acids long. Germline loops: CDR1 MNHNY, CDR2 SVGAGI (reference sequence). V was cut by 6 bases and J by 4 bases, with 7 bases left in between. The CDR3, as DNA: TGTGCCAGCAGCCCCCGGTACGAGCAGTACTTC. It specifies CASSPRYEQYF.

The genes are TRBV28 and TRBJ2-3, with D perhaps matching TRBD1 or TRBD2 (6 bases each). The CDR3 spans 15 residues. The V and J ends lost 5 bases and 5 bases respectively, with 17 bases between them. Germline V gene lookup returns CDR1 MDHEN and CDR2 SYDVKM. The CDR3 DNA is TGTGCCAGCAGTCCTGTGGGGGGCCGGGGAGATACGCAGTATTTT. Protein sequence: CASSPVGGRGDTQYF.

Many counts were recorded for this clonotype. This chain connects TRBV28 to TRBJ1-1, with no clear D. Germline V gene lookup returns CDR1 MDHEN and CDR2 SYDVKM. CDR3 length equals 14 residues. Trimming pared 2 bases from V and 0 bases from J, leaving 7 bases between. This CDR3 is CASSLIDVNTEAFF. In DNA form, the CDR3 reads TGTGCCAGCAGTTTAATAGATGTGAACACTGAAGCTTTCTTT.

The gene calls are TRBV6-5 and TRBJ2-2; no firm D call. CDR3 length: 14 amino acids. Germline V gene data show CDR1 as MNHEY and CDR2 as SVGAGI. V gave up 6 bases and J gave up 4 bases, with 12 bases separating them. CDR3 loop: CASRPPGATGELFF. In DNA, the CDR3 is TGTGCCAGCAGACCACCAGGAGCCACCGGGGAGCTGTTTTTT.

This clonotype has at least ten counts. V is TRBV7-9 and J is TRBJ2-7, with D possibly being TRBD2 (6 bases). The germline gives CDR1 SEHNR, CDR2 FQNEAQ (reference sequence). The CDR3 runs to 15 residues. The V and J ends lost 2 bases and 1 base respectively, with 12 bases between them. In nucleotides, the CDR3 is TGTGCCAGCAGCTTAACTGGGGGGAAATCCTACGAGCAGTACTTC. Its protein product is CASSLTGGKSYEQYF.

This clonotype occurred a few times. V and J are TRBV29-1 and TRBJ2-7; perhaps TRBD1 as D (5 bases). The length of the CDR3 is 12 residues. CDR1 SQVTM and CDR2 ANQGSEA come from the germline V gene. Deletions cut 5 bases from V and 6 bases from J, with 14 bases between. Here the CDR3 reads CSVQSGIGEQYF. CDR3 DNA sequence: TGCAGCGTTCAATCAGGGATAGGCGAGCAGTACTTC.

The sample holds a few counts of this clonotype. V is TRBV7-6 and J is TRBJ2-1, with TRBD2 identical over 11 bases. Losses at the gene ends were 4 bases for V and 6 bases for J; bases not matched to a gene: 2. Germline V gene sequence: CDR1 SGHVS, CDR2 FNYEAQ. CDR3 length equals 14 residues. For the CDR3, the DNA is TGTGCCAGCAGCTCAACTAGCGGGGGCAATGAGCAGTTCTTC. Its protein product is CASSSTSGGNEQFF.

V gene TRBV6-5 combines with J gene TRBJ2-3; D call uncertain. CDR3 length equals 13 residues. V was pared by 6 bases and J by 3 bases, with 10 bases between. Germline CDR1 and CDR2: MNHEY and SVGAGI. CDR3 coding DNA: TGTGCCAGCAGGAAGCCCGGGACAGATACGCAGTATTTT. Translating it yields CASRKPGTDTQYF.

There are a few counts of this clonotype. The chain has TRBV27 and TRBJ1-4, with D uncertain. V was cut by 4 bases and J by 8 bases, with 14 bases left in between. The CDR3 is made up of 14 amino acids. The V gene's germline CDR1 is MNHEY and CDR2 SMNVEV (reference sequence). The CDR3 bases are TGTGCCAGCAGTTGGACCAGGCGACAAGAAAAACTGTTTTTT. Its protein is CASSWTRRQEKLFF.

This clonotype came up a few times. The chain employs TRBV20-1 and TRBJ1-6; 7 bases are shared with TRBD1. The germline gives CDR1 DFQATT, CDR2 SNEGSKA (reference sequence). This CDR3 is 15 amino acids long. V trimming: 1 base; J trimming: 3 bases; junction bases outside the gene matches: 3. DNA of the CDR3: TGCAGTGCTAGAGTCCCAGGGGGCTATAATTCACCCCTCCACTTT. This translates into CSARVPGGYNSPLHF.

The CDR3 sequence is CASSSQQGAGELFF. CDR3 sequence (DNA): TGTGCCAGCAGCTCGCAGCAGGGTGCCGGGGAGCTGTTTTTT. The rearrangement joins TRBV7-6 to TRBJ2-2; maybe TRBD1 (5 bases). The CDR3 contains 14 residues. The V gene's germline CDR1 is SGHVS and CDR2 FNYEAQ. The ends were cut back, 4 bases at V and 6 bases at J, with 12 bases in the middle.

CDR3 protein: CASSPVAGSDTIYF. In DNA form, the CDR3 reads TGTGCCAGCTCACCTGTCGCAGGGTCAGACACCATATATTTT. V and J are TRBV18 and TRBJ1-3; possible D gene TRBD1, 5 bases. The CDR3 is made up of 14 amino acids. Trimming removed 3 bases at V and 8 bases at J, with 14 bases between. From germline, CDR1 is KGHSH and CDR2 LQKENI.

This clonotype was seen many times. The chain's CDR3 is CASSYGPDTQYF. CDR3 nucleotides: TGTGCCAGCAGTTACGGCCCAGATACGCAGTATTTT. The rearrangement links TRBV6-2 or TRBV6-3 to TRBJ2-3; no definite D call. Trimming stripped 2 bases from V and 4 bases from J, with 4 bases between. This CDR3 contains 12 residues. Per the germline V gene, CDR1 is MNHEY and CDR2 is SVGEGT.

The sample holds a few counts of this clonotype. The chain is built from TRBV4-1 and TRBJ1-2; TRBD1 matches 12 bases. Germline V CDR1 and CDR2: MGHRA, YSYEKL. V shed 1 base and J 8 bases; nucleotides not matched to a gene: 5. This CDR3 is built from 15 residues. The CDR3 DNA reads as TGCGCCAGCAGCCAAGGGGACAGGGGGCTAGGAGGCTACACCTTC. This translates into CASSQGDRGLGGYTF.

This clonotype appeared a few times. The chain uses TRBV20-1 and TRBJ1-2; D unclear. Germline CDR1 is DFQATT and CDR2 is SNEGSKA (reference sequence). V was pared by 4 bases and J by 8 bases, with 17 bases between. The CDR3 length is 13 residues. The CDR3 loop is CSAKLAQGYGYTF. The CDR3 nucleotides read TGCAGTGCTAAGTTGGCCCAAGGGTACGGCTACACCTTC.

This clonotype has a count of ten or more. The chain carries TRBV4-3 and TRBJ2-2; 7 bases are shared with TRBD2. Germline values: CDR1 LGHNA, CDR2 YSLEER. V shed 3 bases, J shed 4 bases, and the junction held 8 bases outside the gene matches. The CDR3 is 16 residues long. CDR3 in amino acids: CASSQGAGFPTGELFF. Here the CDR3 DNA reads TGCGCCAGCAGCCAGGGAGCGGGGTTTCCCACCGGGGAGCTGTTTTTT.

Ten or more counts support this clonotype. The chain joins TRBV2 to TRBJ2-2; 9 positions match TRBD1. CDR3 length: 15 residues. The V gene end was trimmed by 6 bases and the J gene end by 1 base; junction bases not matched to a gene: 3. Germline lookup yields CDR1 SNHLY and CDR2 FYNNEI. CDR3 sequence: CASRGTGKNTGELFF. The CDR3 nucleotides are TGTGCCAGCAGAGGGACAGGGAAGAACACCGGGGAGCTGTTTTTT.

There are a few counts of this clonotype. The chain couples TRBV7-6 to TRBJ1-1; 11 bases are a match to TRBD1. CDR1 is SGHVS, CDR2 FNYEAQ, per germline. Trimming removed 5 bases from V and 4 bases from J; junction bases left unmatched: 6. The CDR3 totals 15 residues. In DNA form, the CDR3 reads TGTGCCAGCAGCCCCGGACAGGGGGCCGTCACTGAAGCTTTCTTT. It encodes CASSPGQGAVTEAFF.

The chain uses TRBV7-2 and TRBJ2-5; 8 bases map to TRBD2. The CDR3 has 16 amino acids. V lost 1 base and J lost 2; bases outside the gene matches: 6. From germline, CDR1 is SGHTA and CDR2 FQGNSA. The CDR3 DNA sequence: TGTGCCAGCAGCTTAGGAGTGCTAGCGGGTCAAGAGACCCAGTACTTC. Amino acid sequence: CASSLGVLAGQETQYF. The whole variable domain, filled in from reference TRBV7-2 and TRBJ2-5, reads GAGVSQSPSNKVTEKGKDVELRCDPISGHTALYWYRQSLGQGLEFLIYFQGNSAPDKSGLPSDRFSAERTGGSVSTLTIQRTQQEDSAVYLCASSLGVLAGQETQYFGPGTRLLVL.

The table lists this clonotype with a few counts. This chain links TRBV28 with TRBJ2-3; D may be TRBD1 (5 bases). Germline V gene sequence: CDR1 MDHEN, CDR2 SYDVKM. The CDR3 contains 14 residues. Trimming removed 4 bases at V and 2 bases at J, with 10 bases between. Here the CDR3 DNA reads TGTGCCAGCAGTTCCTCGGACACCACAGATACGCAGTATTTT. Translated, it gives CASSSSDTTDTQYF.

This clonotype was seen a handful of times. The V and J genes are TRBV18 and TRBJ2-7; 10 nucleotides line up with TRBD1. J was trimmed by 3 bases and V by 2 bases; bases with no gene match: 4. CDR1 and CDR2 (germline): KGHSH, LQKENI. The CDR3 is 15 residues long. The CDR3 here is CASSPRTGGIYEQYF. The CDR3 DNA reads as TGTGCCAGCTCACCAAGGACAGGGGGAATCTACGAGCAGTACTTC.

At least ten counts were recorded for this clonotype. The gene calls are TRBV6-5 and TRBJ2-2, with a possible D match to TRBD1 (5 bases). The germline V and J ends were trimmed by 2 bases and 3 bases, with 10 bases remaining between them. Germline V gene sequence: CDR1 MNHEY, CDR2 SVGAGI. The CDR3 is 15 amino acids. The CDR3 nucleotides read TGTGCCAGCAGTTACAGGGGTCCTTACACCGGGGAGCTGTTTTTT. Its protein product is CASSYRGPYTGELFF.

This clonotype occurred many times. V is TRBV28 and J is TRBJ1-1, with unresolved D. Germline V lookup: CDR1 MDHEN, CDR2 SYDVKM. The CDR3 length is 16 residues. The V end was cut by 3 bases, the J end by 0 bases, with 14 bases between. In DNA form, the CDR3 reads TGTGCCAGCAGTTTTAGGTTAAGGGCAATGAACACTGAAGCTTTCTTT. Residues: CASSFRLRAMNTEAFF.

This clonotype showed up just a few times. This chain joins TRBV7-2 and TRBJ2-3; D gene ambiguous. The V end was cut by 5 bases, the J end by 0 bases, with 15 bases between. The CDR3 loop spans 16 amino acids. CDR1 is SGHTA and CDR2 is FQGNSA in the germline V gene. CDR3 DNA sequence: TGTGCCAGCAGCCACGACGCGGTCATTAGCACAGATACGCAGTATTTT. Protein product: CASSHDAVISTDTQYF.

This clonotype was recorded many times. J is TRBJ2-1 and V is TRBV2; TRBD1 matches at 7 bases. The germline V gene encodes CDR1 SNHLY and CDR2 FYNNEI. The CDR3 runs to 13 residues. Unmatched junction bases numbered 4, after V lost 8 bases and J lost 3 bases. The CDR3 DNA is TGTGCCAGCGGCCAGGGGGACTACAATGAGCAGTTCTTC. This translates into CASGQGDYNEQFF.